The present T cell receptor beta chain was sequenced within a study of spatial heterogeneity in lung cancer. Study at large: For the average unique TCR and UMI combination, more than 9.5 occurrences appeared in raw reads.

With V trimmed by 8 bases and J by 1 base, 5 bases remained unmatched. Germline CDR1 reads MNHEY; CDR2 reads SVGAGI. CDR3 size: 14 residues. Overall study results and limits: Estimated coverage of tumor T cells was 5.5% to 8.5% for alpha and 13% for beta chains. For expanded intratumoral alpha and beta TCRs, counts tracked tumor mutation counts.

The time point denotes: sample taken at primary tumor resection. There were some 76 donors, all of them untreated patients with early-stage non-small cell lung cancer. Sequencing was performed on whole RNA extracted from tumor and nontumor lung tissue, or from frozen PBMC, and the material was left unsorted. This clonotype has ten or more counts. Its cognate antigen is unknown. This beta chain was picked up by a library intended for alpha chains and is off target, so its count carries little meaning. TCRdb reprocessed the 5' RACE reads via MiXCR and lists one record per CDR3 protein. The table has roughly 8,400 distinct CDR3 sequences, approximately 12% seen once.

The origin of this receptor is a male donor with early-stage non-small cell lung cancer. The chain joins TRBV6-5 to TRBJ2-5; TRBD2 matches at 9 bases. The sample in question was lung tumor tissue, obtained at surgery. The CDR3 loop is CASSSGTPQETQYF. The CDR3 DNA follows: TGTGCCAGCTCTAGCGGGACTCCCCAAGAGACCCAGTACTTC.